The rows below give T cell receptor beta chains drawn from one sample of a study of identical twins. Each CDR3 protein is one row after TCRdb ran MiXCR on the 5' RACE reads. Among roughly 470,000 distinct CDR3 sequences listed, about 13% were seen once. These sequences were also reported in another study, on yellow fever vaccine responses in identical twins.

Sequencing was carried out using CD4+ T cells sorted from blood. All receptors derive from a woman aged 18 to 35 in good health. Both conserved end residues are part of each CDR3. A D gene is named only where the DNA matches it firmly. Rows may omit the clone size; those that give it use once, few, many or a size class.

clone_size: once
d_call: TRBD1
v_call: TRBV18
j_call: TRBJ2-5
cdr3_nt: TGTGCCAGCTCACCGCCCCGCGGGACAGGGAAAGAGACCCAGTACTTC
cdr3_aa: CASSPPRGTGKETQYF

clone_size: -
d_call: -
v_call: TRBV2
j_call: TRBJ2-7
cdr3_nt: TGTGCCAGCAGTGAGTCGGTAGCGTTCGTCTACGAGCAGTACTTC
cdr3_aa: CASSESVAFVYEQYF

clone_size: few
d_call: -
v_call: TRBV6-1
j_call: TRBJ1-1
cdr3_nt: TGTGCCAGCAGTGGAGGCCCCACCACCCCCGGCGGCACTGAAGCTTTCTTT
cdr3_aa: CASSGGPTTPGGTEAFF

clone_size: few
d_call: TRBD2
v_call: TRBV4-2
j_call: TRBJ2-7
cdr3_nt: TGTGCCAGCAGCCAAGCTACTAGCGGGGCCTCTCGAGAGCAGTACTTC
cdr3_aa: CASSQATSGASREQYF

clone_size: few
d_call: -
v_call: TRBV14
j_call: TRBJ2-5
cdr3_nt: TGTGCCAGCAGCCAAGGGTGGTCCAGTCCTGAGTACTTC
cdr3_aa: CASSQGWSSPEYF

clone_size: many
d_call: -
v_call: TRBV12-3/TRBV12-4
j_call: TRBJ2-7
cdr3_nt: TGTGCCAGCAGGGACGCGGCAGCTATTAACTACGAGCAGTACTTC
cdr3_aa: CASRDAAAINYEQYF

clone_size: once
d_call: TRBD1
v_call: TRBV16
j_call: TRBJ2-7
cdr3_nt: TGTGCCAGCAGCCCCCCCCAGGGGACAGGGGTCTACGAGCAGTACTTC
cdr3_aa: CASSPPQGTGVYEQYF

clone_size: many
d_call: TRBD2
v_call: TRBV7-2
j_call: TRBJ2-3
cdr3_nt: TGTGCCAGCAGCCAGGGACTAGCGGGAGGCGAGGATACGCAGTATTTT
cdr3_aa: CASSQGLAGGEDTQYF

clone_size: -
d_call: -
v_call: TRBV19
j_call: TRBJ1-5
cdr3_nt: TGTGCCAGTAGCCGATTAGGGGGTCGGCAGCCCCAGCATTTT
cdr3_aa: CASSRLGGRQPQHF

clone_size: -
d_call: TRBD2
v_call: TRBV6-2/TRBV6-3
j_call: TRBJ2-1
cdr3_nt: TGTGCCAGCAGTTCGCCTTACTTCGAGACTAGCGGGGGGACTTACAATGAGCAGTTCTTC
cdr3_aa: CASSSPYFETSGGTYNEQFF

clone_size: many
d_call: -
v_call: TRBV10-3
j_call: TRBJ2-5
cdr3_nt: TGTGCCATCAGTGAGACTAGCCAAGAGACCCAGTACTTC
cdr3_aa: CAISETSQETQYF

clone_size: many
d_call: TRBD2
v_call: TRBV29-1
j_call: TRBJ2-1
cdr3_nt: TGCAGCGTGAACGGACTAGCGGGTTCCTACAATGAGCAGTTCTTC
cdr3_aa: CSVNGLAGSYNEQFF

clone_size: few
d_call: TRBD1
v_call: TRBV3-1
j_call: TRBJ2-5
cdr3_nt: TGTGCCAGCAGCCCCTGGACAGGGGAAGAGACCCAGTACTTC
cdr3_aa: CASSPWTGEETQYF

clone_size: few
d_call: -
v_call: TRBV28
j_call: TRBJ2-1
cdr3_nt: TGTGCCAGCAGTTTTATAAGGAGCTCCTACAATGAGCAGTTCTTC
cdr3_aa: CASSFIRSSYNEQFF

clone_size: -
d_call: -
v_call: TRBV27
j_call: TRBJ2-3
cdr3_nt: TGTGCCAGCAGAGTTCGGGACTTTAGCACAGATACGCAGTATTTT
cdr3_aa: CASRVRDFSTDTQYF

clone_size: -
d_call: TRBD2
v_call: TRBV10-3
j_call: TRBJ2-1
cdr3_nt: TGTGCCATCAGTGATTGGCGGGAGGGCAACAATGAGCAGTTCTTC
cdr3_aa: CAISDWREGNNEQFF

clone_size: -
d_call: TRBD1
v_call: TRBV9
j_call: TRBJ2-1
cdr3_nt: TGTGCCAGCAACAGGGGGACCTCGGGACGGGAGCAGTTCTTC
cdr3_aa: CASNRGTSGREQFF

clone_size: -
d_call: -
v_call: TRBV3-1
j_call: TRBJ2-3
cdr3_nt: TGTGCCAGCAGCCAAGTAAGGTCCACGCAGTATTTT
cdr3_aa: CASSQVRSTQYF

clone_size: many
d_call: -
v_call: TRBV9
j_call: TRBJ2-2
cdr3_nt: TGTGCCAGCAGCGTAGTAGGTAACACCGGGGAGCTGTTTTTT
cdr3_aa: CASSVVGNTGELFF

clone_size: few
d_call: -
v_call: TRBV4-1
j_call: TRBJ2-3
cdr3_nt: TGCGCCAGCAGCCCACTTGGGACTACGGTAGGGGGTACGCAGTATTTT
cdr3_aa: CASSPLGTTVGGTQYF

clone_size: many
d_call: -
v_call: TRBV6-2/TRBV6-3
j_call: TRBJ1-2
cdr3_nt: TGTGCCAGCAGTTACTCCGGTGTTGGCTACACCTTC
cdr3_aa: CASSYSGVGYTF

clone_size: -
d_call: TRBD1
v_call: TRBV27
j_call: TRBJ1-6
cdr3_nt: TGTGCCAGCAGACCTTTACAGGGGCGGAATTCACCCCTCCACTTT
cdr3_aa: CASRPLQGRNSPLHF

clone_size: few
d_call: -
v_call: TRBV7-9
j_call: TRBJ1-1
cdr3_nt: TGTGCCAGCAGCTTGTTCGGCACTGAAGCTTTCTTT
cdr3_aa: CASSLFGTEAFF

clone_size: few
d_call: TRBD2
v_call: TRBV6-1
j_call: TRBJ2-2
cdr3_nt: TGTGCCAGCAGTGAATTGGGTGGGGGGGGTTTT
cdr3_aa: CASSELGGGGF

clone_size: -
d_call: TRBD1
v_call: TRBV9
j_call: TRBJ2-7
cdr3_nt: TGTGCCAGCAGCGTTGGGACAGGATTCAAGCAGTACTTC
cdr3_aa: CASSVGTGFKQYF

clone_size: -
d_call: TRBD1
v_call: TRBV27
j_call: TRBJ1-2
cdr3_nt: TGTGCCAGCAGTTTTCAAGGGACAGGGGGAAGAAATGGCTACACCTTC
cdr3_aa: CASSFQGTGGRNGYTF